These 17 T cell receptor beta chains were sequenced from one sample in a study of long-term antiretroviral therapy in people with HIV. Researchers report immunoSEQ v3.0 was run at survey level. The assay was immunoSEQ multiplex PCR, and TCRdb's table has in-frame clones only and misses some. The table records about 4,800 clones, 85% to 90% of them present only once. Sequenced material: unsorted PBMCs, taken 1.3 years after starting antiretroviral therapy. The receptors stem from a woman in her forties or fifties with HIV.

This clone has a single count. The chain is built from TRBV5-1 and TRBJ2-4; TRBD1 matches 10 bases. The V segment lost 4 bases and the J segment 8 bases; nucleotides outside the gene matches: 6. Germline V gene data show CDR1 as SGHRS and CDR2 as YFSETQ. The CDR3 loop spans 14 amino acids. The CDR3 DNA is TGCGCCAGCAGCATAGCCGGGACAGGGGACATTCAGTACTTC. It encodes CASSIAGTGDIQYF. Full variable domain (missing parts from reference TRBV5-1 and TRBJ2-4): KAGVTQTPRYLIKTRGQQVTLSCSPISGHRSVSWYQQTPGQGLQFLFEYFSETQRNKGNFPGRFSGRQFSNSRSEMNVSTLELGDSALYLCASSIAGTGDIQYFGAGTRLSVL.

This clone was found once. The CDR3 loop reads CASTPGGANHGELFF. CDR3 nucleotide sequence: TGTGCCAGCACCCCGGGAGGGGCGAACCACGGGGAGCTGTTTTTT. The rearrangement joins TRBV7-2 to TRBJ2-2, with 8 bases matching TRBD2. CDR3 length: 15 residues. Germline assignment: CDR1 SGHTA and CDR2 FQGNSA. The V gene end was trimmed by 7 bases and the J gene end by 7 bases; junction bases not matched to a gene: 11. The variable domain in full, with the rest retrieved from reference TRBV7-2 and TRBJ2-2, is GAGVSQSPSNKVTEKGKDVELRCDPISGHTALYWYRQSLGQGLEFLIYFQGNSAPDKSGLPSDRFSAERTGGSVSTLTIQRTQQEDSAVYLCASTPGGANHGELFFGEGSRLTVL.

The chain joins TRBV6-6 to TRBJ1-1; D gene uncertain. The V end lost 2 bases, the J end lost 5 bases, and 0 bases lay between the germline ends. This CDR3 has 10 amino acids. Germline CDR1 reads MNHNY; CDR2 reads SVGAGI (reference sequence). The CDR3 reads CASSYTEAFF. The CDR3 DNA reads as TGTGCCAGCAGTTACACTGAAGCTTTCTTT.

The J gene is TRBJ1-5, the V gene TRBV30; D gene ambiguous. Looked up from germline, CDR1 is GTSNPN and CDR2 is SVGIG (reference sequence). The CDR3 totals 14 residues. V dropped 3 bases and J dropped 4 bases, with 13 bases sitting between them. Here the CDR3 reads CAWSPPPGNQPQHF. CDR3 DNA sequence: TGTGCCTGGAGCCCACCCCCGGGAAATCAGCCCCAGCATTTT.

This clone was recorded only once. The chain employs TRBV6-1 and TRBJ2-3; 7 nucleotides align to TRBD1. The germline gives CDR1 MNHNS, CDR2 SASEGT. Losses at the gene ends were 1 base for V and 5 bases for J; bases not matched to a gene: 6. CDR3 length: 15 amino acids. The CDR3 coding sequence is TGTGCCAGCAGTGAAGGGACAGGAGAAATAGATACGCAGTATTTT. As protein: CASSEGTGEIDTQYF.

The chain has TRBV7-9 and TRBJ1-2; no clear D gene. Trimming removed 3 bases from V and 1 base from J, with 6 bases in between. Germline values: CDR1 SEHNR, CDR2 FQNEAQ (reference sequence). CDR3 length: 13 amino acids. The CDR3 here is CASSFPFNYGYTF. CDR3 coding DNA: TGTGCCAGCAGCTTTCCGTTTAACTATGGCTACACCTTC.

The chain uses TRBV27 and TRBJ2-1, with 11 bases matching TRBD2. J gave up 8 bases and V 0 bases, and 3 bases lay outside the gene matches. This CDR3 is built from 15 residues. Germline loops: CDR1 MNHEY, CDR2 SMNVEV (reference sequence). The CDR3 sequence is CASSLSTSGADEQFF. Here the CDR3 DNA reads TGTGCCAGCAGTTTATCGACTAGCGGGGCGGATGAGCAGTTCTTC.

The V call is TRBV9, the J call TRBJ2-7; possible D gene TRBD2, 6 bases. Per the germline V gene, CDR1 is SGDLS and CDR2 is YYNGEE. V was trimmed by 0 bases and J by 5 bases, leaving 6 bases between them. This CDR3 contains 12 residues. Here the CDR3 reads CASSVAGDEQYV. The CDR3 DNA is TGTGCCAGCAGCGTAGCGGGGGACGAGCAGTACGTC.

The chain combines TRBV9 with TRBJ1-3; D uncertain. Trimming shortened V by 3 bases and J by 4 bases, and 5 bases separated the two germline ends. Per germline, CDR1 SGDLS and CDR2 YYNGEE. The length of the CDR3 is 12 residues. CDR3 loop: CASSASGNTIYF. CDR3 nucleotide sequence: TGTGCCAGCAGCGCCAGCGGAAACACCATATATTTT.

The chain recombines TRBV4-1 with TRBJ1-5; unclear D gene. Germline-derived CDR1 and CDR2 are MGHRA and YSYEKL. This CDR3 has 13 amino acids. Deletions cut 4 bases from V and 7 bases from J, with 11 bases between. DNA for the CDR3: TGCGCCAGCAGCCGTGGCCCCCAACAGCCCCAGCATTTT. This encodes CASSRGPQQPQHF.

The rearrangement joins TRBV28 to TRBJ1-4; TRBD1 aligns across 9 bases. Trimming took 6 bases from V and 7 from J; bases not matched to a gene: 6. This CDR3 spans 14 amino acids. The germline gives CDR1 MDHEN, CDR2 SYDVKM. Written as DNA, the CDR3 is TGTGCCAGCAGAACAGGGGGCTTAGGTGAAAAACTGTTTTTT. Protein product: CASRTGGLGEKLFF.

J is TRBJ2-2 and V is TRBV7-2; D unresolved. Trimming took off 6 bases at V and 8 bases at J, with 22 bases between the two ends. The CDR3 is made up of 16 amino acids. Germline values: CDR1 SGHTA, CDR2 FQGNSA. Written as DNA, the CDR3 is TGTGCCAGCAGTTATGTGGGCGTCAGGCGATTAGGGGAGCTGTTTTTT. Protein sequence: CASSYVGVRRLGELFF.

This chain uses TRBV4-1 with TRBJ2-3; D is perhaps TRBD2 (6 bases). V was pared by 6 bases and J by 4 bases, with 14 bases between. The CDR3 totals 14 residues. Germline lookup yields CDR1 MGHRA and CDR2 YSYEKL. CDR3 sequence reads: CASRGLTGADTQYF. In DNA, the CDR3 is TGCGCCAGCAGAGGTTTAACGGGGGCAGATACGCAGTATTTT.

The V call is TRBV6-6, the J call TRBJ1-4; 8 positions match TRBD1. V was clipped by 7 bases and J by 5 bases; unmatched bases: 6. Germline V gene data show CDR1 as MNHNY and CDR2 as SVGAGI (reference sequence). This CDR3 contains 14 residues. The CDR3, as DNA: TGTGCCAGCACTCTGGACAGGGCCAATGAAAAACTGTTTTTT. Translating gives CASTLDRANEKLFF.

The J gene is TRBJ1-2, the V gene TRBV4-1; a possible D gene is TRBD1 (6 bases). The CDR3 is 15 residues long. CDR1 is MGHRA and CDR2 is YSYEKL in the germline V gene. The V and J ends lost 1 base and 6 bases respectively, with 15 bases between them. This CDR3 reads CASSQGPRGGDGYTF. In DNA form, the CDR3 reads TGCGCCAGCAGCCAAGGTCCTAGGGGGGGGGATGGCTACACCTTC.

The rearrangement links TRBV7-8 to TRBJ1-5, with D unresolved. The CDR3 spans 13 residues. Deletions cut 2 bases from V and 4 bases from J, with 6 bases between. Germline CDR1 reads SGHVS; CDR2 reads FQNEAQ. This CDR3 reads CASSLMENQPQHF. CDR3 nucleotide sequence: TGTGCCAGCAGCTTAATGGAGAATCAGCCCCAGCATTTT.

The rearrangement joins TRBV9 to TRBJ2-3; no clear D. Trimming took off 3 bases at V and 1 base at J, with 15 bases between the two ends. Germline assignment: CDR1 SGDLS and CDR2 YYNGEE. The length of the CDR3 is 16 residues. The DNA for the CDR3 is TGTGCCAGCAGCGAACAAGGCGGCTTCCGCACAGATACGCAGTATTTT. It yields the protein CASSEQGGFRTDTQYF.